These 16 T cell receptor beta chains share one sample of origin, sequenced in a study of human T cells and chemical hapten exposure. Treatment indicated: therapeutic diphenylcyclopropenone sensitization with weekly scalp DPC. Unique molecular identifiers were attached to individual cDNA molecules during library preparation. TCRdb used MiXCR to reprocess the reads, holding one entry per CDR3 protein. The data contain about 2,600 distinct CDR3 sequences, 46% of them singletons. Sample: whole blood, taken before DPC sensitization or 2, 6, or about 24 weeks after (not recorded which). The receptor source for this set is an adult with alopecia areata. Some clones in this sample may be carry-over from other donors' samples. This table probably holds off-target reads from a library built for another chain.

This clonotype was seen only a few times. CDR3 amino acids: CASRVDSTGELFF. The CDR3 DNA reads as TGCGCCAGCAGGGTGGACAGCACCGGGGAGCTGTTTTTT. The chain uses TRBV10-2 and TRBJ2-2, with D tentatively TRBD1 (6 bases). The CDR3 sequence is 13 residues long. The ends were cut back, 6 bases at V and 4 bases at J, with 9 bases in the middle. CDR1 is WSHSY, CDR2 SAAADI, per germline.

This clonotype was seen a handful of times. The chain recombines TRBV9 with TRBJ2-3; D is unclear. Germline assignment: CDR1 SGDLS and CDR2 YYNGEE. V was trimmed by 2 bases and J by 2 bases, leaving 12 bases between them. The CDR3 spans 15 residues. CDR3 in amino acids: CASSVYGRTTDTQYF. The CDR3 DNA sequence: TGTGCCAGCAGCGTGTATGGACGGACCACAGATACGCAGTATTTT.

This clonotype was found a few times. This sequence joins TRBV7-2 and TRBJ2-1, with 12 bases matching TRBD2. The CDR3 length is 18 residues. After removal of 4 bases from V and 0 bases from J, the junction contained 7 bases not matched to a gene. Germline assignment: CDR1 SGHTA and CDR2 FQGNSA. The DNA for the CDR3 is TGTGCCAGCAGCTCTCGGACTAGCGGGACGAGCTCCTACAATGAGCAGTTCTTC. Amino acids: CASSSRTSGTSSYNEQFF.

This clonotype was seen a handful of times. The CDR3 region is CASSFSGRAAADTQYF. The CDR3 nucleotides are TGTGCCAGCAGCTTTAGCGGGAGGGCCGCGGCAGATACGCAGTATTTT. The chain couples TRBV7-9 to TRBJ2-3; TRBD2 agrees at 11 bases. The germline gives CDR1 SEHNR, CDR2 FQNEAQ (reference sequence). This CDR3 contains 16 residues. The V segment lost 3 bases and the J segment 4 bases; nucleotides outside the gene matches: 6.

The gene calls are TRBV19 and TRBJ2-3; D is possibly TRBD2 (5 bases). The CDR3 runs to 15 residues. Between the trimmed V and J ends, which lost 3 bases and 3 bases, there was a span of 13 bases. Germline CDR1 LNHDA, CDR2 SQIVND (reference sequence). The chain's CDR3 is CASSISASRTDTQYF. The CDR3 DNA reads as TGTGCCAGTAGTATTTCAGCTAGCCGTACAGATACGCAGTATTTT.

This clonotype has more than one count but fewer than ten. This chain connects TRBV9 to TRBJ2-1, with D unresolved. V was shortened by 0 bases and J by 12 bases, with 13 bases between the two germline ends. The V gene's germline CDR1 is SGDLS and CDR2 YYNGEE. The length of the CDR3 is 13 residues. CDR3 sequence reads: CASSVASSRVQFF. The CDR3, as DNA: TGTGCCAGCAGCGTAGCGTCAAGTAGGGTGCAGTTCTTC.

V usage is TRBV12-3 or TRBV12-4 and J usage is TRBJ2-2; D is undetermined. The CDR3 totals 14 residues. Trimming removed 0 bases at V and 8 bases at J, with 10 bases between. The CDR3 DNA follows: TGTGCCAGCAGTTTAGCCGGGCTCACTGGGGAGCTGTTTTTT. Translation: CASSLAGLTGELFF.

This chain links TRBV2 with TRBJ2-2; a possible D gene is TRBD2 (5 bases). Germline V gene sequence: CDR1 SNHLY, CDR2 FYNNEI. This CDR3 has 16 residues. V lost 2 bases, J lost 0 bases, and 10 bases lay in between. This CDR3 reads CASSEWRNANTGELFF. Here the CDR3 DNA reads TGTGCCAGCAGTGAATGGAGGAACGCGAACACCGGGGAGCTGTTTTTT.

The chain recombines TRBV12-3 or TRBV12-4 with TRBJ2-1; 8 bases are shared with TRBD2. The CDR3 sequence is 14 residues long. V gave up 5 bases and J gave up 7 bases; unmatched junction bases: 7. The CDR3 protein is CASSLTGRGNEQFF. CDR3 in DNA: TGTGCCAGCAGTCTAACCGGGAGGGGGAATGAGCAGTTCTTC.

The J gene is TRBJ2-1, the V gene TRBV3-1; 7 nucleotides match TRBD1. Trimming cost V 3 bases and J 5 bases; bases outside gene matches: 4. CDR1 LGHDT and CDR2 YNNKEL come from the germline V gene (reference sequence). The CDR3 extends over 14 amino acids. CDR3 protein: CASSHTTGDNEQFF. CDR3 DNA sequence: TGTGCCAGCAGCCACACCACAGGGGACAATGAGCAGTTCTTC.

Written as DNA, the CDR3 is TGTGCCAGTAGAGGACGGCGGACGTCCTACAATGAGCAGTTCTTC. Translating it yields CASRGRRTSYNEQFF. The chain employs TRBV19 and TRBJ2-1; D ambiguous. Germline V gene lookup returns CDR1 LNHDA and CDR2 SQIVND (reference sequence). The CDR3 is made up of 15 amino acids. V was trimmed by 6 bases and J by 1 base, leaving 13 bases between them.

This clonotype was counted between two and nine times. The chain combines TRBV6-2 or TRBV6-3 with TRBJ2-5; TRBD1 is a possible D gene (6 bases). V shed 7 bases and J shed 4 bases, with 16 bases lying between them. Germline CDR1 and CDR2: MNHEY and SVGEGT. CDR3 length: 14 residues. The CDR3 is CASIANQGGETQYF. CDR3 nucleotides: TGTGCCAGCATCGCTAATCAAGGGGGAGAGACCCAGTACTTC.

The chain carries TRBV30 and TRBJ2-4; the match to TRBD2 covers 7 bases. CDR3 length equals 14 residues. Germline V gene sequence: CDR1 GTSNPN, CDR2 SVGIG (reference sequence). The trim removed 5 bases at V and 5 bases at J, leaving 9 bases unmatched. CDR3 residues: CAWSGGSWENIQYF. The CDR3 DNA is TGTGCCTGGTCTGGCGGGAGTTGGGAAAACATTCAGTACTTC.

This clonotype was seen a handful of times. For the CDR3, the DNA is TGTGCCAGCAGTTTATCAGGACTTAATGAAAAACTGTTTTTT. Translated, it gives CASSLSGLNEKLFF. The V gene is TRBV12-3 or TRBV12-4, the J gene TRBJ1-4; D gene unclear. The CDR3 has 14 amino acids. The germline V and J ends were trimmed by 2 bases and 4 bases, with 8 bases remaining between them.

This clonotype was counted a few times. This chain uses TRBV12-3 or TRBV12-4 with TRBJ2-5; D unresolved. This CDR3 spans 12 amino acids. Trimming shortened V by 3 bases and J by 4 bases, and 6 bases separated the two germline ends. The CDR3 DNA sequence: TGTGCCAGCAGTTTTTTGGTAGAGACCCAGTACTTC. It is translated as CASSFLVETQYF.

The V call is TRBV4-1, the J call TRBJ2-1, with TRBD1 identical over 7 bases. Germline values: CDR1 MGHRA, CDR2 YSYEKL. CDR3 length equals 15 residues. With 4 bases clipped from V and 10 bases from J, the junction kept 13 bases outside the gene matches. CDR3 protein: CASSPDRVAGKEQFF. Written as DNA, the CDR3 is TGCGCCAGCAGCCCCGACAGGGTCGCTGGAAAAGAGCAGTTCTTC.